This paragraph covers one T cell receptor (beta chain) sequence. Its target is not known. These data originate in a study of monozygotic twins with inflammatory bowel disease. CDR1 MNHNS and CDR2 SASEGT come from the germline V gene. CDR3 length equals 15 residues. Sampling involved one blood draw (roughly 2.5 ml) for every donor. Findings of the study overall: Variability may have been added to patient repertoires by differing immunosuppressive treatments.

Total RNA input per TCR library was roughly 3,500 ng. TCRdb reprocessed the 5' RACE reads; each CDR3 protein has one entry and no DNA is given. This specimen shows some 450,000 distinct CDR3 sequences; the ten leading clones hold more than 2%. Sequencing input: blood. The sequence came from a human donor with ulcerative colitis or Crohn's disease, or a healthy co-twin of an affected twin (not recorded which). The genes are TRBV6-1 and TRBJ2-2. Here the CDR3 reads CASSEVGSNTGELFF.